These 14 T cell receptor beta chains came from one sample sequenced in a study of T cell clones after liver transplantation. Here immunoSEQ multiplex PCR was the method, and the copy in TCRdb shows in-frame clones only, minus some. The sample lists 31,000 or so clones; about 94% were seen once. Sequenced material: CD8+ T cells from blood, taken 12 months after liver transplant. These TCRs come from a human patient who received a liver transplant. Some of the T cells may derive from the graft donor.

V gene TRBV15 combines with J gene TRBJ2-5; a possible D gene is TRBD1 (7 bases). Germline CDR1 is LNHNV and CDR2 is YYDKDF (reference sequence). The length of the CDR3 is 15 residues. Trimming stripped 3 bases from V and 2 bases from J, with 13 bases between. CDR3 sequence reads: CATSRLAGGQETQYF. The CDR3, as DNA: TGTGCCACCAGCAGGCTCGCAGGGGGGCAAGAGACCCAGTACTTC. The whole variable domain, remainder taken from reference TRBV15 and TRBJ2-5, is DAMVIQNPRYQVTQFGKPVTLSCSQTLNHNVMYWYQQKSSQAPKLLFHYYDKDFNNEADTPDNFQSRRPNTSFCFLDIRSPGLGDTAMYLCATSRLAGGQETQYFGPGTRLLVL.

V gene TRBV20-1 combines with J gene TRBJ1-1; no firm D call. V lost 0 bases to trimming and J lost 3 bases, with 2 bases between them. This CDR3 contains 11 residues. Germline V gene sequence: CDR1 DFQATT, CDR2 SNEGSKA (reference sequence). The CDR3 sequence is CSARDYTEAFF. The CDR3 bases are TGCAGTGCTAGAGACTACACTGAAGCTTTCTTT.

The chain uses TRBV27 and TRBJ1-1; D may be TRBD1 (5 bases). V was pared by 8 bases and J by 4 bases, with 17 bases between. The CDR3 runs to 14 residues. The germline CDR1 and CDR2 sequences are MNHEY and SMNVEV (reference sequence). CDR3 sequence: CASGALPLTTEAFF. CDR3 DNA sequence: TGTGCCAGCGGGGCCCTGCCACTAACCACTGAAGCTTTCTTT.

The rearrangement uses TRBV10-3 and TRBJ1-2, with no clear D. There are 11 residues in the CDR3. Looked up from germline, CDR1 is ENHRY and CDR2 is SYGVKD. V lost 9 bases, J lost 6 bases, and 11 bases lay in between. The CDR3 DNA follows: TGTGCCATTGGGGAATTGAATGGCTACACCTTC. It translates to CAIGELNGYTF.

The rearrangement joins TRBV7-9 to TRBJ2-2; no firm D call. The CDR3 has 16 residues. Trimming cost V 4 bases and J 3 bases, with 15 bases left between them. The germline V gene has CDR1 SEHNR and CDR2 FQNEAQ (reference sequence). Written as DNA, the CDR3 is TGTGCCAGCAGCTATATCCTTCAACCTTACACCGGGGAGCTGTTTTTT. This codes for CASSYILQPYTGELFF.

The chain is built from TRBV19 and TRBJ1-1; D call uncertain. Germline V gene data show CDR1 as LNHDA and CDR2 as SQIVND (reference sequence). The CDR3 has 12 residues. The V end was cut by 7 bases, the J end by 0 bases, with 6 bases between. The CDR3 here is CASTGMNTEAFF. The CDR3 DNA reads as TGTGCCAGTACCGGAATGAACACTGAAGCTTTCTTT.

Turning to this clone: A junction boundary mismatches the germline segment, possibly from a read error. The V and J genes are TRBV7-7 and TRBJ1-4; D is unclear. Germline CDR1 SSHAT, CDR2 FNYEAQ (reference sequence). This CDR3 is built from 13 residues. CDR3: CASSLRRNEKLFF. DNA for the CDR3: TGTGCTAGCAGCCTCAGAAGAAATGAAAAACTGTTTTTT.

The gene calls are TRBV13 and TRBJ2-7; possibly TRBD1 for D (6 bases). Trimming shortened V by 0 bases and J by 3 bases, and 12 bases separated the two germline ends. The CDR3 sequence is 15 residues long. Germline V CDR1 and CDR2: PRHDT, FYEKMQ (reference sequence). CDR3 sequence reads: CASSLGTGSNYEQYF. As DNA, the CDR3 is TGTGCCAGCAGCTTAGGGACAGGTTCTAACTACGAGCAGTACTTC. The whole variable domain, remainder taken from reference TRBV13 and TRBJ2-7, is AAGVIQSPRHLIKEKRETATLKCYPIPRHDTVYWYQQGPGQDPQFLISFYEKMQSDKGSIPDRFSAQQFSDYHSELNMSSLELGDSALYFCASSLGTGSNYEQYFGPGTRLTVT.

V and J are TRBV7-3 and TRBJ2-7, with D perhaps TRBD1 or TRBD2 (5 bases each). The germline V and J ends were trimmed by 5 bases and 6 bases, with 20 bases remaining between them. The CDR3 is made up of 15 amino acids. Germline V CDR1 and CDR2: SGHTA, FQGTGA. The chain's CDR3 is CASSQVGDERLEQYF. The DNA for the CDR3 is TGTGCCAGCAGCCAAGTGGGGGACGAACGGCTCGAGCAGTACTTC.

The rearrangement joins TRBV27 to TRBJ2-3, with 7 bases identical to TRBD1. The V and J ends lost 5 bases and 6 bases, in that order; junction bases with no gene match: 8. CDR1 and CDR2 (germline): MNHEY, SMNVEV (reference sequence). The CDR3 runs to 14 residues. The CDR3 region has the DNA TGTGCCAGCAGTCCGCGGACAGGCGTCGATACGCAGTATTTT. The encoded protein is CASSPRTGVDTQYF.

The chain combines TRBV11-3 with TRBJ1-1; D unresolved. CDR1 and CDR2 from the germline V gene are SGHNT and YENEEA. Trimming took off 4 bases at V and 6 bases at J, with 6 bases between the two ends. The CDR3 contains 11 residues. CDR3 bases: TGTGCCAGCAGCTCCGGTCCTGAAGCTTTCTTT. It yields the protein CASSSGPEAFF.

Notes on this clone: One end of the junction does not line up with germline, which may come from a read error. This chain uses TRBV9 with TRBJ2-6, with D unclear. Per the germline V gene, CDR1 is SGDLS and CDR2 is YYNGEE. CDR3 length: 13 residues. Here the CDR3 reads CASSPSRANVLTF. CDR3 DNA: TGTGCCAGCAGCCCCTCTAGGGCCAACGTCCTGACTTTC.

The chain uses TRBV21-1 and TRBJ2-1. TRBV21-1 is a pseudogene segment. The CDR3 contains 12 residues. Here the CDR3 reads CASSLGGNEQFF. The CDR3 nucleotides read TGTGCCAGCAGCCTAGGGGGGAATGAGCAGTTCTTC.

The chain uses TRBV12-5 and TRBJ2-1; possible D gene TRBD1, 6 bases. V dropped 2 bases and J dropped 4 bases, with 6 bases sitting between them. Germline CDR1 and CDR2: LGHNT and FRNRAP. This CDR3 has 13 residues. CDR3 nucleotides: TGTGCTAGTGGTTTGACAGGGTACAATGAGCAGTTCTTC. Translating it yields CASGLTGYNEQFF.